These T cell receptor beta chains were read from a single sample in a study of blood T cell repertoires in COVID-19. The protocol was immunoSEQ multiplex PCR, while the TCRdb copy is restricted to in-frame clones and leaves out a portion. The sample has 200,000 or so clones, around nine tenths seen once. The material sequenced was peripheral blood. The receptors come from a man in his fifties or sixties who had recovered from COVID-19. Both conserved end residues are part of each CDR3. A D gene is named only where the DNA matches it firmly.

d_call j_call v_call cdr3_aa
NA TRBJ2-7 TRBV18 CASSPFRVSSYEQYF
NA TRBJ1-1 TRBV15 CATSRPLGGTEAFF
TRBD1 TRBJ1-1 TRBV18 CASSPRDRFNTEAFF
NA TRBJ1-2 TRBV24-1 CATSASGDGYTF
NA TRBJ1-6 TRBV27 CASRNGGGDSPLHF
NA TRBJ2-7 TRBV6-5 CASSYGHTYEQYF
TRBD2 TRBJ2-1 TRBV2 CASSPSGNYNEQFF
NA TRBJ2-1 TRBV4-1 CASSRLSAGTYYNEQFF
NA TRBJ2-5 TRBV7-3 CASSLMGGPQETQYF
NA TRBJ2-5 TRBV4-2 CASSQEPQQETQYF
NA TRBJ2-7 TRBV11-2 CASSLEAGREQYF
NA TRBJ1-1 TRBV25-1 CASRTLEADTEAFF
NA TRBJ2-2 TRBV12-3/TRBV12-4 CASSYRDGGELFF
NA TRBJ2-7 TRBV3-1/TRBV3-2 CASSQVPKGGVQYF
TRBD1 TRBJ2-5 TRBV19 CASSIPFSDRGRETQYF
NA TRBJ2-7 TRBV6-5 CASSYSSQGVYEQYF
TRBD2 TRBJ2-7 TRBV11-2 CASSMTSGGYEQYF
NA TRBJ2-1 TRBV10-3 CAIRTRGNEQFF
NA TRBJ1-3 TRBV14 CASSQAGGVAGNTIYF
NA TRBJ1-2 TRBV20-1 CSASAVGGGLNYGYTF
TRBD2 TRBJ2-3 TRBV7-9 CASSSQKGLADPDTQYF
TRBD1 TRBJ2-3 TRBV19 CASSPRGQWSTDTQYF
NA TRBJ1-4 TRBV5-1 CASSLDGEKLFF
TRBD2 TRBJ2-3 TRBV28 CASKPGLAGVRQYF
NA TRBJ1-2 TRBV6-5 CASSYQISYGYTF
NA TRBJ1-1 TRBV12-3/TRBV12-4 CASSLEGGTEAFF
NA TRBJ1-4 TRBV6-6 CASSSQAGNEKLFF
NA TRBJ1-1 TRBV3-1/TRBV3-2 CASSPTRTVEAFF
NA TRBJ2-1 TRBV7-9 CASSFGMSEQFF
TRBD1 TRBJ2-7 TRBV29-1 CSVGQGSYEQYF
NA TRBJ1-6 TRBV7-2 CASRRGVTYNSPLHF
NA TRBJ1-5 TRBV29-1 CSVGGQSNQPQHF
NA TRBJ1-2 TRBV9 CASSRGPGYTF
NA TRBJ1-1 TRBV18 CASSPAGQGQNTEAFF
NA TRBJ2-7 TRBV12-2 CASRLGPLASSYEQYF
TRBD2 TRBJ2-5 TRBV25-1 CASSGRHQETQYF
NA TRBJ2-7 TRBV19 CASTWGGEQYF
TRBD2 TRBJ2-1 TRBV28 CASSSGGTYNEQFF
TRBD1 TRBJ1-2 TRBV12-3/TRBV12-4 CASSGQGGYGYTF
TRBD1 TRBJ2-7 TRBV6-5 CASSWNSGRGQEQYF
TRBD2 TRBJ2-2 TRBV7-9 CASSWVRGGNTGELFF
NA TRBJ2-7 TRBV6-6 CASSYPGSSYEQYF
NA TRBJ2-7 TRBV7-9 CASSPGESYEQYF
TRBD2 TRBJ2-5 TRBV3-1/TRBV3-2 CASSQTSGRETQYF
NA TRBJ1-3 TRBV19 CASSISSTRGGNTIYF
NA TRBJ2-7 TRBV18 CASSPMQYEQYF
TRBD2 TRBJ2-5 TRBV2 CASSEAKRLAGGTGFGTQYF
NA TRBJ2-5 TRBV9 CASSVAGQETQYF
TRBD2 TRBJ2-2 TRBV5-4 CASSLRGGRPGTGELFF
NA TRBJ2-7 TRBV6-5 CASKSPREALYEQYF
NA TRBJ1-5 TRBV19 CASRGFLEGGNQPQHF
NA TRBJ1-2 TRBV28 CATRGAGDNYGYTF
NA TRBJ2-1 TRBV27 CASARLFSYNEQFF
TRBD2 TRBJ2-1 TRBV7-3 CASSPKGGGTYNEQFF
TRBD1 TRBJ1-5 TRBV19 CASFDRDGQPQHF